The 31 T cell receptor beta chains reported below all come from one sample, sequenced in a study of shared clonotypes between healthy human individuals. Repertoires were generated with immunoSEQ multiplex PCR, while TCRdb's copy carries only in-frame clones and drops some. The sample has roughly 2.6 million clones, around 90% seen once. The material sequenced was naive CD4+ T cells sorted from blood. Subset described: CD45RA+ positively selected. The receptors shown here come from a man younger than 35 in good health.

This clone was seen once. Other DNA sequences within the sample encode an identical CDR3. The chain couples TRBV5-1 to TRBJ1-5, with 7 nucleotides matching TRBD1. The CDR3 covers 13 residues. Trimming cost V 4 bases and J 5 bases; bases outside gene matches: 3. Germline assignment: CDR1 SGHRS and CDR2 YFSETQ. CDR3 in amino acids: CASSPGTDQPQHF. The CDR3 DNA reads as TGCGCCAGCAGCCCGGGGACAGATCAGCCCCAGCATTTT.

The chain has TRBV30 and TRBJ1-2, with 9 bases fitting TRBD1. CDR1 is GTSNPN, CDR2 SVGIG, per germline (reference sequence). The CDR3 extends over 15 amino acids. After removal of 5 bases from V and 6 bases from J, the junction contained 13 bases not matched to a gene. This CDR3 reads CAWDPGQGGIHGYTF. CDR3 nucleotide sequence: TGTGCCTGGGACCCGGGACAGGGAGGAATCCATGGCTACACCTTC.

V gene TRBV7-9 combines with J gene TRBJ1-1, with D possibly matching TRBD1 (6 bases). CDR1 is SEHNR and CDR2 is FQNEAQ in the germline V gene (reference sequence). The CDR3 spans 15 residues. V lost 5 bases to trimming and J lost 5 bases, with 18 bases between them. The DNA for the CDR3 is TGTGCCAGCAGCCCAGGACAGTTACAAGGGACTGAAGCTTTCTTT. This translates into CASSPGQLQGTEAFF.

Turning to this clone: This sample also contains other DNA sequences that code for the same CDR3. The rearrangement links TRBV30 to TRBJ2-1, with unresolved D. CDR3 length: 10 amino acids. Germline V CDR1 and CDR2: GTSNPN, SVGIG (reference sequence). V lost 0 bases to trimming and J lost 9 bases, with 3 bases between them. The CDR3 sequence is CAWSVSEQFF. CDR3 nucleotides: TGTGCCTGGAGTGTCAGTGAGCAGTTCTTC.

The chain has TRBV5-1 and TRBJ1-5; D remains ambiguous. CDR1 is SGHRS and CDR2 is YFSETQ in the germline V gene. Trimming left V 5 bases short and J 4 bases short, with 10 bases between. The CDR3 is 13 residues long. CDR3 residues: CASSDGPNQPQHF. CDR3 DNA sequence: TGCGCCAGCAGTGACGGGCCTAATCAGCCCCAGCATTTT.

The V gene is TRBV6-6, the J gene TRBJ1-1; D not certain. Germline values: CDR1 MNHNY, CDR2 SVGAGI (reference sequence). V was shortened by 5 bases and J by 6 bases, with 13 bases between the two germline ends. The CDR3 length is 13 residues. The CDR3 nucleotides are TGTGCCAGCAGTCCCCGGCGAGAGGCTGAAGCTTTCTTT. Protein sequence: CASSPRREAEAFF.

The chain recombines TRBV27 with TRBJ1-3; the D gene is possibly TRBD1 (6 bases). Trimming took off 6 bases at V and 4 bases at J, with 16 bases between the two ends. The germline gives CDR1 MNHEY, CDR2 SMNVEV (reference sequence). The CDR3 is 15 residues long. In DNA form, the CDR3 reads TGTGCCAGCAGGGACAGTATCTTGGGGGGAAACACCATATATTTT. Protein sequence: CASRDSILGGNTIYF.

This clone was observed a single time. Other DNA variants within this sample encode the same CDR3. The CDR3 sequence: CASSPGQGLYGYTF. In nucleotides, the CDR3 is TGTGCCAGCAGTCCCGGACAAGGTCTCTATGGCTACACCTTC. The chain joins TRBV6-5 to TRBJ1-2; maybe TRBD1 (5 bases). Germline V CDR1 and CDR2: MNHEY, SVGAGI. The V end was cut by 5 bases, the J end by 4 bases, with 14 bases between. This CDR3 spans 14 amino acids.

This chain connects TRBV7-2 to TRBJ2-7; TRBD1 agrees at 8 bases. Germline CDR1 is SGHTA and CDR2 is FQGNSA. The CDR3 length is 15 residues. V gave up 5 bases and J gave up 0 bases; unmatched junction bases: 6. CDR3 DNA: TGTGCCAGCAGCAAGGGACAGGCGAGCTCCTACGAGCAGTACTTC. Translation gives CASSKGQASSYEQYF.

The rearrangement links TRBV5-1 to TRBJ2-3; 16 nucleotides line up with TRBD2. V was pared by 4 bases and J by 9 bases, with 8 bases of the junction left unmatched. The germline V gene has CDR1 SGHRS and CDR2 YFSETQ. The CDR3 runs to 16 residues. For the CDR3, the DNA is TGCGCCAGCAGCGAGGGACTAGCGGGGGGGCAGAAAACGCAGTATTTT. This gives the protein CASSEGLAGGQKTQYF.

The DNA for the CDR3 is TGTGCCAGCAGCTTAGGCGTAAACACAGATACGCAGTATTTT. It codes for CASSLGVNTDTQYF. The chain recombines TRBV11-3 with TRBJ2-3; D remains ambiguous. The V and J ends lost 1 base and 2 bases respectively, with 7 bases between them. This CDR3 has 14 amino acids. Per the germline V gene, CDR1 is SGHNT and CDR2 is YENEEA.

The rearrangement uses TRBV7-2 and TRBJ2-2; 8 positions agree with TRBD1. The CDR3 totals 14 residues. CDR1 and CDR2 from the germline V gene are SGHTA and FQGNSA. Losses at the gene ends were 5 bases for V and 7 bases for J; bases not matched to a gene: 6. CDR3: CASSGRQGIGELFF. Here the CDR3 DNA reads TGTGCCAGCAGCGGCAGACAGGGGATCGGGGAGCTGTTTTTT.

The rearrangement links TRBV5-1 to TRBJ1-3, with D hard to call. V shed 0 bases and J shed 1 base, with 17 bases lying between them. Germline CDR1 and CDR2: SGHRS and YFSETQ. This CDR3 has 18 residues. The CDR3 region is CASSLEGTALLSGNTIYF. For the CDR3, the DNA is TGCGCCAGCAGCTTGGAGGGAACAGCTTTACTTTCTGGAAACACCATATATTTT.

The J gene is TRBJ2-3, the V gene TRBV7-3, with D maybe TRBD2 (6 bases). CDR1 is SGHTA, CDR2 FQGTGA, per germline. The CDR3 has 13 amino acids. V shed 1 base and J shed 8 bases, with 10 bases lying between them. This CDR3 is CASSLIGEVTQYF. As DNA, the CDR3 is TGTGCCAGCAGCTTAATCGGGGAGGTTACGCAGTATTTT.

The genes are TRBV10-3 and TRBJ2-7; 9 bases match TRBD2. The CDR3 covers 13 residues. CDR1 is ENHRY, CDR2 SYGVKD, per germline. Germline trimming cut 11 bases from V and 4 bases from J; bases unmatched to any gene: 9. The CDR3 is CAASTSGLYEQYF. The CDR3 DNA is TGTGCCGCATCGACTAGCGGCCTATACGAGCAGTACTTC.

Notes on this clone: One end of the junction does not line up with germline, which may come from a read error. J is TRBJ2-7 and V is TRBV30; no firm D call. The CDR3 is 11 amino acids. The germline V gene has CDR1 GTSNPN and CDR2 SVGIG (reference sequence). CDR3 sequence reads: CAWSLEQKSFF. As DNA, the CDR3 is TGTGCCTGGAGTCTGGAACAGAAAAGCTTTTTC. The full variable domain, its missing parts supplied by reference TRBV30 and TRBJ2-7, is SQTIHQWPATLVQPVGSPLSLECTVEGTSNPNLYWYRQAAGRGLQLLFYSVGIGQISSEVPQNLSASRPQDRQFILSSKKLLLSDSGFYLCAWSLEQKSFFGPGTRLTVT.

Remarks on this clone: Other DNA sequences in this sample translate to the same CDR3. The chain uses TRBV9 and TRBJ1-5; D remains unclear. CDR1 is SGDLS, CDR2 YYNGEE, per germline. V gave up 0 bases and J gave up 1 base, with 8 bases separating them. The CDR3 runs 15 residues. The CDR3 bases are TGTGCCAGCAGCGTAGGGGTGGGGAGCAATCAGCCCCAGCATTTT. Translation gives CASSVGVGSNQPQHF. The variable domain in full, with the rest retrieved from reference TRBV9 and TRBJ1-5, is DSGVTQTPKHLITATGQRVTLRCSPRSGDLSVYWYQQSLDQGLQFLIQYYNGEERAKGNILERFSAQQFPDLHSELNLSSLELGDSALYFCASSVGVGSNQPQHFGDGTRLSIL.

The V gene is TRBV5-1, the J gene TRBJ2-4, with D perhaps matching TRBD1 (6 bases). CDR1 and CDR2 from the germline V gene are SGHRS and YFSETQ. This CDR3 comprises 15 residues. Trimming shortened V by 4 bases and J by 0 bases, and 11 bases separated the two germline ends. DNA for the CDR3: TGCGCCAGCAGCCTTCAGGGGTTAGCCAAAAACATTCAGTACTTC. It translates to CASSLQGLAKNIQYF. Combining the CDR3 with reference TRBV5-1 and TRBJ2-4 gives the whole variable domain KAGVTQTPRYLIKTRGQQVTLSCSPISGHRSVSWYQQTPGQGLQFLFEYFSETQRNKGNFPGRFSGRQFSNSRSEMNVSTLELGDSALYLCASSLQGLAKNIQYFGAGTRLSVL.

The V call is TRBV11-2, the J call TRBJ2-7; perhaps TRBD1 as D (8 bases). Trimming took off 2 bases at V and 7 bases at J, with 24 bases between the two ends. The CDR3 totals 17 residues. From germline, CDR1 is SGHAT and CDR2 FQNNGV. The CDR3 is CASSLKITGGASGEQYF. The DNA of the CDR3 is TGTGCCAGCAGCTTAAAAATAACAGGGGGGGCTTCTGGAGAGCAGTACTTC.

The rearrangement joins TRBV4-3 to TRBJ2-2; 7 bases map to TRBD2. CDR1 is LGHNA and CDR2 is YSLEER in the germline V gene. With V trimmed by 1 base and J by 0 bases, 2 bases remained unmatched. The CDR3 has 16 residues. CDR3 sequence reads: CASSQVAGANTGELFF. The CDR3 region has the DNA TGCGCCAGCAGCCAAGTCGCGGGGGCGAACACCGGGGAGCTGTTTTTT.

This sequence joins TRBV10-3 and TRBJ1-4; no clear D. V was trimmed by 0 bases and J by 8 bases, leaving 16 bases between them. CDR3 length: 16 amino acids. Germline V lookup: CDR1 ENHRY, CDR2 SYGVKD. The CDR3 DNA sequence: TGTGCCATCAGTGAGTCGCGTTCGGCTGGTGACGAAAAACTGTTTTTT. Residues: CAISESRSAGDEKLFF.

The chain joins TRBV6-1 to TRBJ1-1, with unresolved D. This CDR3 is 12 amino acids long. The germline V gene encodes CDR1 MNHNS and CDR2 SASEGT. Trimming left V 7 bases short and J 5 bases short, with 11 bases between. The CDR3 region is CASILGRTEAFF. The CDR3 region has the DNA TGTGCCAGCATCCTAGGGCGGACTGAAGCTTTCTTT.

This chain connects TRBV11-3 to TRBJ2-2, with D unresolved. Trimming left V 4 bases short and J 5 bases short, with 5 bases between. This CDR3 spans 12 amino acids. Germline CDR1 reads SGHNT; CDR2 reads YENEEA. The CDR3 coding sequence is TGTGCCAGCAGCTCCGAGACCGGGGAGCTGTTTTTT. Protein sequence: CASSSETGELFF.

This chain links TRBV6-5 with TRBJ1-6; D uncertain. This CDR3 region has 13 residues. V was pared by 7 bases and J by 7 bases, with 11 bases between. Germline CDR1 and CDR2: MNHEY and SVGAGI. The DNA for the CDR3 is TGTGCCAGCATGGGAGGGAGGAATTCACCCCTCCACTTT. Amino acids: CASMGGRNSPLHF.

The CDR3 DNA is TGTGCCATCAGTGAGTCGGGGGCCTCAGCCTACGAGCAGTACTTC. Its protein is CAISESGASAYEQYF. The genes are TRBV10-3 and TRBJ2-7; D may be TRBD1 (6 bases). CDR1 is ENHRY and CDR2 is SYGVKD in the germline V gene. V shed 0 bases and J shed 2 bases, with 11 bases lying between them. CDR3 length: 15 amino acids.

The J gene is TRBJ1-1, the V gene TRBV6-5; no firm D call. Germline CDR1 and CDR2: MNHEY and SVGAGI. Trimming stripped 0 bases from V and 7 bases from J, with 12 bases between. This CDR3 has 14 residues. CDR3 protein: CASSYSTSGIEAFF. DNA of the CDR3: TGTGCCAGCAGTTACTCGACTTCGGGAATTGAAGCTTTCTTT.

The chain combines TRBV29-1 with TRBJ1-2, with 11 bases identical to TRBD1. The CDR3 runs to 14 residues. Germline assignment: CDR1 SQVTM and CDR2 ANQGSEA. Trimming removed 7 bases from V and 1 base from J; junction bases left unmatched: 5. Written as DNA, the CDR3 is TGCAGCGCCTCCGGGACAGGGGGTAACTATGGCTACACCTTC. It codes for CSASGTGGNYGYTF.

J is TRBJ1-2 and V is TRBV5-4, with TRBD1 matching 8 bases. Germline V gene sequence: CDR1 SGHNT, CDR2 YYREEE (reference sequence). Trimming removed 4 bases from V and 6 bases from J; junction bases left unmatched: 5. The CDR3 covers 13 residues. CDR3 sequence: CASSRTGRDGYTF. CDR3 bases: TGTGCCAGCAGCCGGACAGGGAGAGATGGCTACACCTTC.

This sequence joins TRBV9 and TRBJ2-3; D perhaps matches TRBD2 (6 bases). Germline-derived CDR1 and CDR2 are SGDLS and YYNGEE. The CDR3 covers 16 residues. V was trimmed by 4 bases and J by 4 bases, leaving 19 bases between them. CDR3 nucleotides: TGTGCCAGCAGCATCGGGACTTCCTACGCCGCAGATACGCAGTATTTT. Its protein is CASSIGTSYAADTQYF.

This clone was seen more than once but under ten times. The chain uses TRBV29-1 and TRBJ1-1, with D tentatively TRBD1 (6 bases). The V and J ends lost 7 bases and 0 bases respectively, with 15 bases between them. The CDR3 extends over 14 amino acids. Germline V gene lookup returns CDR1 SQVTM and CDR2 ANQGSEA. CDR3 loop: CSGITGLVNTEAFF. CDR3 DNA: TGCAGCGGCATCACAGGGCTGGTGAACACTGAAGCTTTCTTT. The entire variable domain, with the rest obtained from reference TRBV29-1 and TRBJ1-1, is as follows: SAVISQKPSRDICQRGTSLTIQCQVDSQVTMMFWYRQQPGQSLTLIATANQGSEATYESGFVIDKFPISRPNLTFSTLTVSNMSPEDSSIYLCSGITGLVNTEAFFGQGTRLTVV.

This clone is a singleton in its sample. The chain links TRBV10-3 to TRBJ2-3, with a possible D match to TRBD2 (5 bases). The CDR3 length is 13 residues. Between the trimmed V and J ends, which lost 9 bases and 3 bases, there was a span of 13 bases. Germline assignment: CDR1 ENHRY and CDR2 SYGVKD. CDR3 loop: CAISLGVTDTQYF. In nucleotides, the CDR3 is TGTGCCATTAGCTTGGGAGTAACAGATACGCAGTATTTT.